This TCR beta chain derives from a study of blood T cell repertoires in COVID-19. As for the study in general: Researchers got acute and convalescent COVID-19 samples from the United States, Italy and Spain. Sample material is recorded as cDNA or gDNA derived from T cells, B-cell-depleted T cells, or PBMCs.

V gave up 7 bases and J gave up 8 bases; unmatched junction bases: 14. This CDR3 contains 17 residues. Germline CDR1 reads MDHEN; CDR2 reads SYDVKM. Study processing details: From reference gene primer amplification, estimates of nucleated cell counts were derived. The data were produced by immunoSEQ multiplex PCR, yet TCRdb's version contains in-frame clones alone and is incomplete. The DNA gave D and trimming, while V, J and clone size come from that table. The sample holds under 200,000 clones, 80% to 85% seen once. The sample was peripheral blood. This sequence joins TRBV28 and TRBJ2-1, with 13 bases that match TRBD2. The sequence was collected from a woman in her forties with acute or convalescent COVID-19. This CDR3 is CASTSRRTSGSFDEQFF. CDR3 DNA sequence: TGTGCCAGCACCTCCCGACGGACTAGCGGGAGTTTCGATGAGCAGTTCTTC.